These T cell receptor beta chains were read from a single sample in a study of CD8+ T cells in alopecia areata. The method was immunoSEQ multiplex PCR; TCRdb's version includes in-frame clones alone and lacks a portion of them. The sample comprises about 97,000 clones, about 40% of which are singletons, and approximately 1.4% rests with the top ten. The sequenced sample was CD4+ T cells sorted from blood. The receptors shown here come from a human donor with alopecia areata. The CDR3 runs from the conserved cysteine through the conserved F or W. A D gene is named only where the DNA matches it firmly. Only part of the rows carry a size: once, few, many, or a class if the clone is expanded.

abundance	v_gene	d_gene	j_gene	CDR3aa	CDR3nt
.	TRBV4-1	TRBD2	TRBJ2-3	CASSQDPLTSASTDTQYF	TGCGCCAGCAGCCAAGATCCCTTAACTAGCGCCAGCACAGATACGCAGTATTTT
.	TRBV15	TRBD1	TRBJ2-7	CATSSRQGADHEQYF	TGTGCCACCAGCAGCAGACAGGGGGCCGACCACGAGCAGTACTTC
.	TRBV7-8	TRBD1	TRBJ2-3	CASTKQGAEADTQYF	TGTGCCAGCACTAAACAGGGGGCCGAGGCAGATACGCAGTATTTT
.	TRBV19	TRBD2	TRBJ2-5	CASSGQLATETQYF	TGTGCCAGTAGTGGACAACTAGCGACGGAGACCCAGTACTTC
.	TRBV2	.	TRBJ1-6	CASRRGVYNSPLHF	TGTGCCAGCAGACGGGGCGTTTATAATTCACCCCTCCACTTT
.	TRBV5-1	.	TRBJ1-2	CASSLVTLNYGYTF	TGCGCCAGCAGCTTGGTGACTCTAAACTATGGCTACACCTTC
.	TRBV7-2	TRBD1	TRBJ2-7	CASSLAHGGTGLREQYF	TGTGCCAGCAGCTTAGCGCACGGCGGGACAGGTCTTCGCGAGCAGTACTTC
.	TRBV30	TRBD1	TRBJ1-6	CAWSAQGGAGSPLHF	TGTGCCTGGAGTGCACAGGGGGGTGCGGGATCACCCCTCCACTTT
.	TRBV5-1	.	TRBJ2-2	CASSPRSDGELFF	TGCGCCAGCAGCCCACGGAGTGACGGGGAGCTGTTTTTT
.	TRBV7-3	.	TRBJ1-6	CASSPDRIPNSPLHF	TGTGCCAGCAGCCCCGACAGGATACCCAATTCACCCCTCCACTTT
few	TRBV19	TRBD2	TRBJ2-1	CASRTSGVSYNEQFF	TGTGCCAGTAGAACTAGCGGGGTCTCCTACAATGAGCAGTTCTTC
.	TRBV29-1	TRBD1	TRBJ2-5	CSVIQGEETQYF	TGCAGCGTGATACAGGGGGAAGAGACCCAGTACTTC
.	TRBV29-1	TRBD1	TRBJ1-1	CSVRQGWNTEAFF	TGCAGCGTACGACAGGGTTGGAACACTGAAGCTTTCTTT
.	TRBV4-2	.	TRBJ2-1	CASSQSLADYNEQFF	TGTGCCAGCAGCCAATCACTAGCAGACTACAATGAGCAGTTCTTC
few	TRBV18	TRBD1	TRBJ1-4	CASSRTGYEKLFF	TGTGCCAGCTCACGGACAGGGTATGAAAAACTGTTTTTT
few	TRBV18	.	TRBJ2-3	CASSPARTTDTQYF	TGTGCCAGCTCACCAGCAAGAACCACAGATACGCAGTATTTT
.	TRBV5-1	TRBD2	TRBJ2-7	CASSLGLAGDYEQYF	TGCGCCAGCAGCCTGGGACTAGCGGGAGACTACGAGCAGTACTTC
.	TRBV19	TRBD2	TRBJ2-5	CASRLAALETQYF	TGTGCCAGTCGACTAGCGGCATTGGAGACCCAGTACTTC
.	TRBV30	TRBD1	TRBJ1-3	CAWDRGISGNTIYF	TGTGCCTGGGACAGGGGGATCTCTGGAAACACCATATATTTT
.	TRBV30	.	TRBJ1-1	CAWRAPLTRMNTEAFF	TGTGCCTGGCGCGCCCCTCTAACCCGGATGAACACTGAAGCTTTCTTT
few	TRBV7-9	TRBD1	TRBJ1-1	CASSRDPGQGNTEAFF	TGTGCCAGCAGCCGGGACCCGGGACAGGGGAACACTGAAGCTTTCTTT
.	TRBV28	TRBD2	TRBJ2-1	CASSYSSGTYNEQFF	TGTGCCAGCAGTTACTCTAGCGGAACCTACAATGAGCAGTTCTTC
.	TRBV27	.	TRBJ2-3	CASKNRPDTQYF	TGTGCCAGCAAGAACAGGCCAGATACGCAGTATTTT
few	TRBV15	TRBD2	TRBJ2-5	CATSKIRLAGGETQYF	TGTGCCACCAGCAAAATCCGGCTAGCGGGAGGAGAGACCCAGTACTTC
few	TRBV18	.	TRBJ2-3	CASSPGQGSTDTQYF	TGTGCCAGCTCACCGGGGCAGGGGAGCACAGATACGCAGTATTTT
medium-sized	TRBV6-5	.	TRBJ2-4	CASRESAKNIQYF	TGTGCCAGCAGGGAATCGGCCAAAAACATTCAGTACTTC
.	TRBV27	TRBD1	TRBJ2-2	CASSFRTGDTGELFF	TGTGCCAGCAGTTTTAGGACAGGGGACACCGGGGAGCTGTTTTTT
.	TRBV5-8	.	TRBJ2-3	CASSLGAGSPDTQYF	TGTGCCAGCAGCTTGGGAGCAGGCTCCCCAGATACGCAGTATTTT
few	TRBV5-1	.	TRBJ1-3	CASSLDGGAGNTIYF	TGCGCCAGCAGCTTGGATGGCGGGGCTGGAAACACCATATATTTT
.	TRBV7-8	.	TRBJ2-1	CASSLALASGEQFF	TGTGCCAGCAGCTTAGCGCTGGCTAGTGGCGAGCAGTTCTTC
.	TRBV29-1	.	TRBJ2-4	CSVDVGDPPIQYF	TGCAGCGTTGACGTAGGGGATCCCCCCATTCAGTACTTC
few	TRBV5-5	.	TRBJ2-3	CASSKRLPPQGGTQYF	TGTGCCAGCAGCAAGAGACTTCCCCCACAGGGAGGTACGCAGTATTTT
.	TRBV5-1	TRBD2	TRBJ2-7	CASSLGGGRYYEQYF	TGCGCCAGCAGCTTGGGCGGGGGACGGTACTACGAGCAGTACTTC
.	TRBV7-3	.	TRBJ2-1	CASSTRPGDVNEQFF	TGTGCCAGCAGCACCCGCCCCGGGGACGTCAATGAGCAGTTCTTC
few	TRBV27	.	TRBJ1-1	CASSLFSRPSNTEAFF	TGTGCCAGCAGTTTATTTTCCAGGCCCTCGAACACTGAAGCTTTCTTT
.	TRBV7-2	.	TRBJ2-3	CASNPAGRFTDTQYF	TGTGCCAGCAACCCAGCGGGTCGATTCACAGATACGCAGTATTTT
once	TRBV2	.	TRBJ2-2	CASSEPRRQGRTGELFF	TGTGCCAGCAGTGAACCCCGCCGCCAGGGTCGCACCGGGGAGCTGTTTTTT
.	TRBV11-2	TRBD1	TRBJ2-7	CASSFDRVWPEQYF	TGTGCCAGCAGCTTTGACAGGGTTTGGCCTGAGCAGTACTTC
.	TRBV4-3	TRBD1	TRBJ2-6	CASSQQYRDRGSGANVLTF	TGCGCCAGCAGCCAACAATATCGGGACAGGGGATCTGGGGCCAACGTCCTGACTTTC
.	TRBV6-5	TRBD2	TRBJ2-1	CASKREATGEQFF	TGTGCCAGCAAACGGGAGGCCACAGGTGAGCAGTTCTTC
.	TRBV7-9	.	TRBJ1-2	CASSSRRDFSVYGYTF	TGTGCCAGCAGCTCTAGAAGGGACTTTTCAGTCTATGGCTACACCTTC
.	TRBV29-1	TRBD2	TRBJ2-5	CSVVLRTSGGPQETQYF	TGCAGCGTTGTATTACGGACTAGCGGGGGGCCCCAAGAGACCCAGTACTTC
few	TRBV29-1	.	TRBJ1-1	CSVVGRLNTEAFF	TGCAGCGTTGTGGGACGGCTGAACACTGAAGCTTTCTTT
.	TRBV30	.	TRBJ2-1	CAWSAIGGTYNEQFF	TGTGCCTGGAGTGCTATTGGCGGGACTTACAATGAGCAGTTCTTC
few	TRBV7-2	.	TRBJ1-6	CASSLGGQASSPLHF	TGTGCCAGCAGCTTAGGGGGTCAGGCGAGTTCACCCCTCCACTTT
.	TRBV7-9	TRBD1	TRBJ1-6	CASSSGTGSSPLHF	TGTGCCAGCAGCTCCGGGACAGGGAGCTCACCCCTCCACTTT
.	TRBV7-9	.	TRBJ2-3	CASSLMGTSTDTQYF	TGTGCCAGCAGCTTAATGGGAACAAGCACAGATACGCAGTATTTT
few	TRBV6-5	TRBD2	TRBJ2-2	CASSYEAGANTGELFF	TGTGCCAGCAGTTACGAGGCGGGGGCGAACACCGGGGAGCTGTTTTTT
.	TRBV15	.	TRBJ2-1	CATSREGQSSYNEQFF	TGTGCCACCAGCAGAGAGGGGCAGAGCTCCTACAATGAGCAGTTCTTC
few	TRBV7-2	TRBD1	TRBJ2-7	CASSIGQGKEQYF	TGTGCCAGCAGCATCGGACAGGGGAAGGAGCAGTACTTC
.	TRBV5-1	TRBD1	TRBJ2-7	CASSWGTGSPYEQYF	TGCGCCAGCAGCTGGGGGACAGGTTCCCCCTACGAGCAGTACTTC
.	TRBV30	TRBD1	TRBJ2-1	CACEKGQINNNEQFF	TGTGCCTGTGAAAAGGGACAGATAAACAACAATGAGCAGTTCTTC
.	TRBV5-1	.	TRBJ2-3	CASSVRGTDTQYF	TGCGCCAGCAGCGTCAGGGGTACAGATACGCAGTATTTT
.	TRBV2	.	TRBJ1-1	CASRGHRSLYVAFF	TGTGCCAGCAGGGGACACAGGAGCCTCTATGTAGCTTTCTTT
.	TRBV29-1	.	TRBJ2-1	CSVGQVLANEQFF	TGCAGCGTTGGACAGGTGTTAGCTAATGAGCAGTTCTTC
.	TRBV2	.	TRBJ2-7	CASRRDTRNEQYF	TGTGCCAGCAGACGGGACACGAGGAACGAGCAGTACTTC
few	TRBV28	.	TRBJ1-5	CASSPIGAGQPQHF	TGTGCCAGCAGTCCTATAGGGGCAGGACAGCCCCAGCATTTT